This TCR beta chain originates from a study of beta chain features in type 1 diabetes. The wider study: Healthy donors and patients had similar age, gender and cell yields.

Worth noting for this clone: Its specificity is not known.

Overall study findings and caveats: Sequencing used cDNA, and cells with high TCR expression could therefore be over-represented. Lower insertion and higher deletion counts appeared at VDJ junctions in type 1 diabetes patients. Significant though moderate, a shortening of TCRB CDR3s appeared in all four CD4+ subsets of Type 1 diabetes patients.

Expressed TCRB transcripts were sequenced after all isolated RNA was converted to cDNA. Libraries were prepared by immunoSEQ multiplex PCR; TCRdb keeps only in-frame clonotypes and omits some of them. The sample holds under 300,000 clones, approximately 13% seen once. The material sequenced was naive CD4+ T cells from blood. This clonotype was sampled from a man younger than 40 with type 1 diabetes.

The CDR3 sequence: CASSVRDRREGYNEQFF. CDR3 in DNA: TGCGCCAGCAGCGTCCGGGACAGGAGGGAGGGGTACAATGAGCAGTTCTTC. V gene TRBV5-1 combines with J gene TRBJ2-1, with D perhaps TRBD1 (8 bases). In germline, CDR1 is SGHRS, CDR2 YFSETQ. Trimming removed 4 bases at V and 4 bases at J, with 21 bases between. The CDR3 has 17 residues.